This record concerns one TCR beta chain sequence. The sample comes from a study of control samples from healthy donors and cancer patients. Clones were sequenced by immunoSEQ multiplex PCR, and TCRdb holds only the in-frame ones, with some missing. The top ten hold 12% of the sample, which has some 120,000 clones, just under 90% seen once. This CDR3 spans 18 amino acids. Germline CDR1 MGHRA, CDR2 YSYEKL. With 0 bases removed from V and 4 bases from J, the gap between germline ends came to 22 bases. The origin of this receptor is a young man in good health. The J gene is TRBJ2-7, the V gene TRBV4-1; TRBD2 might be the D (5 bases). Sample: blood. CDR3 amino acids: CASSQDPGLILFPYEQYF. CDR3 DNA: TGCGCCAGCAGCCAAGATCCCGGACTGATACTATTCCCTTACGAGCAGTACTTC.